These 6 T cell receptor beta chains share one sample of origin, sequenced in a study of OX40 agonist ivuxolimab in advanced cancers. The method was immunoSEQ multiplex PCR; TCRdb's version includes in-frame clones alone and lacks a portion of them. The table shows about 50,000 clones, with 75% to 80% occurring only once. The sample was CD4+ or CD8+ T cells sorted from blood, taken in a trial of the OX40 agonist ivuxolimab. These receptors came from an adult with an advanced solid tumor such as melanoma, head and neck, liver or kidney cancer.

This chain connects TRBV6-5 to TRBJ2-5; 12 nucleotides line up with TRBD2. The trim removed 0 bases at V and 2 bases at J, leaving 1 base unmatched. This CDR3 is built from 16 residues. Germline V gives CDR1 MNHEY, CDR2 SVGAGI. The CDR3 region has the DNA TGTGCCAGCAGTTACTCGACTAGCGGGGGTCAAGAGACCCAGTACTTC. Its protein is CASSYSTSGGQETQYF.

This clone has a single count. V and J are TRBV4-1 and TRBJ1-5; D gene uncertain. Germline values: CDR1 MGHRA, CDR2 YSYEKL. The CDR3 contains 15 residues. Trimming pared 3 bases from V and 5 bases from J, leaving 14 bases between. The CDR3 nucleotides are TGCGCCAGCAGCCAGCTCGTGCTAACGCATCAGCCCCAGCATTTT. Translation: CASSQLVLTHQPQHF.

V and J are TRBV6-5 and TRBJ1-1; TRBD1 matches 8 bases. Germline values: CDR1 MNHEY, CDR2 SVGAGI. V lost 5 bases, J lost 11 bases, and 10 bases stayed unmatched. The CDR3 is made up of 13 amino acids. The CDR3 sequence is CASSTGQGREAFF. CDR3 nucleotides: TGTGCCAGCAGTACCGGACAGGGTCGCGAGGCTTTCTTT.

The rearrangement uses TRBV6-6 and TRBJ1-3; TRBD1 might be the D (6 bases). The CDR3 length is 13 residues. V shed 6 bases and J shed 4 bases, with 10 bases lying between them. Germline CDR1 reads MNHNY; CDR2 reads SVGAGI (reference sequence). CDR3: CASRAGVGNTIYF. The CDR3, as DNA: TGTGCCAGCAGAGCAGGGGTAGGAAACACCATATATTTT.

This clone was counted a few times. The genes are TRBV18 and TRBJ2-3; 9 bases agree with TRBD1. V dropped 4 bases and J dropped 3; count of bases not matched to a gene: 8. CDR1 is KGHSH, CDR2 LQKENI, per germline. The CDR3 is 16 amino acids. DNA for the CDR3: TGTGCCAGCTCACGGCGGGGACAGGGACCTACAGATACGCAGTATTTT. Translation gives CASSRRGQGPTDTQYF. The full variable domain, rest sourced from reference TRBV18 and TRBJ2-3, is NAGVMQNPRHLVRRRGQEARLRCSPMKGHSHVYWYRQLPEEGLKFMVYLQKENIIDESGMPKERFSAEFPKEGPSILRIQQVVRGDSAAYFCASSRRGQGPTDTQYFGPGTRLTVL.

The V and J genes are TRBV18 and TRBJ1-4, with 7 bases that match TRBD1. The CDR3 length is 16 residues. With 3 bases clipped from V and 3 bases from J, the junction kept 7 bases outside the gene matches. Looked up from germline, CDR1 is KGHSH and CDR2 is LQKENI. CDR3 protein: CASSPQTGMANEKLFF. For the CDR3, the DNA is TGTGCCAGCTCACCCCAGACAGGGATGGCTAATGAAAAACTGTTTTTT.